This T cell receptor (beta chain) was retrieved from a study of OX40 agonist ivuxolimab in advanced cancers. Study-level information: Ivuxolimab, which patients received intravenously every 2 weeks, was dosed at 0.01 to 10 mg/kg.

General observations from the study: People who partly responded at 0.1-3.0 mg/kg had some of the least clonal expansion seen. CD4+ T cells averaged fewer expanded clones than CD8+ T cells.

Regarding this clone: The antigen is undetermined.

Using immunoSEQ multiplex PCR, the repertoire was profiled, and TCRdb retains in-frame clones only, with some absent. The table records tens of thousands of clones, 85% to 90% of them present only once. The germline V gene encodes CDR1 SGHVS and CDR2 FNYEAQ. The V gene end was trimmed by 4 bases and the J gene end by 4 bases; junction bases not matched to a gene: 3. The CDR3 spans 14 residues. J is TRBJ2-3 and V is TRBV7-6, with 9 bases lining up with TRBD2. This receptor was identified in an adult with an advanced solid tumor such as melanoma, head and neck, liver or kidney cancer. Source: CD4+ or CD8+ T cells sorted from blood, taken in a trial of the OX40 agonist ivuxolimab. CDR3 loop: CASSWAGGADTQYF. CDR3 bases: TGTGCCAGCAGCTGGGCGGGGGGGGCAGATACGCAGTATTTT.